The present entry profiles one T cell receptor beta chain with its context. This sample stems from a study of T cell changes during pregnancy in multiple sclerosis. With 4 bases clipped from V and 3 bases from J, the junction kept 5 bases outside the gene matches. The CDR3 runs 16 residues. The germline gives CDR1 SGHKS, CDR2 YYEKEE (reference sequence). Using immunoSEQ multiplex PCR, the repertoire was profiled, and TCRdb retains in-frame clones only, with some absent. The sample shows about 73,000 clones, around 94% of them seen only once. The source of this sequence is a female donor in good health, enrolled as a control in a pregnancy study. Sequences were derived from peripheral blood, sampled in the third trimester of pregnancy. V is TRBV5-5 and J is TRBJ1-6; 9 nucleotides align to TRBD1. CDR3 residues: CASSTLDRGYNSPLHF. CDR3 nucleotide sequence: TGTGCCAGCAGCACTCTGGACAGGGGCTATAATTCACCCCTCCACTTT. Full variable domain (remainder filled in from reference TRBV5-5 and TRBJ1-6): DAGVTQSPTHLIKTRGQQVTLRCSPISGHKSVSWYQQVLGQGPQFIFQYYEKEERGRGNFPDRFSARQFPNYSSELNVNALLLGDSALYLCASSTLDRGYNSPLHFGNGTRLTVT.